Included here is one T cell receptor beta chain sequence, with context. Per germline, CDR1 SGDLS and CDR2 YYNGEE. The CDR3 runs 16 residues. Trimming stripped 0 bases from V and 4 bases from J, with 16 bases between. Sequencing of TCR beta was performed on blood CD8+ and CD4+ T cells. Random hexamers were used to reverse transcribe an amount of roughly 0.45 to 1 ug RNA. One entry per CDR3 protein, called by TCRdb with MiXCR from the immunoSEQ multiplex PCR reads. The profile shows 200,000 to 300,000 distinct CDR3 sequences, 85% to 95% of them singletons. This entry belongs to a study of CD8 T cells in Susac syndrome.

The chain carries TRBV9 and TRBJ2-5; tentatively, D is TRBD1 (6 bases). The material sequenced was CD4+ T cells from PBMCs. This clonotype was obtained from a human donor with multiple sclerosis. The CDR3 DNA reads TGTGCCAGCAGCGTAGACGGGACACCTTATAGAGAGACCCAGTACTTC. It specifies CASSVDGTPYRETQYF.